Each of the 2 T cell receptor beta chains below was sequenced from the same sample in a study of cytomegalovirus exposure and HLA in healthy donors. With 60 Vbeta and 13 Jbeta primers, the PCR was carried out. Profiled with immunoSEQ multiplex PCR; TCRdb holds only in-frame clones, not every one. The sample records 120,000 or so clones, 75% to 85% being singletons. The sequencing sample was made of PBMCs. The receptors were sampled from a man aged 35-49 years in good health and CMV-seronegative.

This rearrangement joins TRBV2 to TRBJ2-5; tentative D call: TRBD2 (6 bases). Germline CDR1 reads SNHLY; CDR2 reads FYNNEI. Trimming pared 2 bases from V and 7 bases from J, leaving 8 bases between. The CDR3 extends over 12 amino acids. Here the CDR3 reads CASSESEGTQYF. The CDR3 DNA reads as TGTGCCAGCAGTGAATCGGAGGGGACCCAGTACTTC.

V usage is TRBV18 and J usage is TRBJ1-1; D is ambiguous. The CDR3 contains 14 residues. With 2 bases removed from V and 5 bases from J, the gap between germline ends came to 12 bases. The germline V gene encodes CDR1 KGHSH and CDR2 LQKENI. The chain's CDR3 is CASSPEGVRTEAFF. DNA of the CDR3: TGTGCCAGCTCACCAGAGGGAGTGAGGACTGAAGCTTTCTTT.